The 6 T cell receptor beta chains reported below all come from one sample, sequenced in a study of cytomegalovirus exposure and HLA in healthy donors. Both 60 Vbeta primers and 13 Jbeta primers went into the PCR. TCRdb's copy holds only in-frame clones and misses some; the assay was immunoSEQ multiplex PCR. Here the sample spans 100,000 to 150,000 clones, around three quarters being singletons. Sequenced sample: PBMCs. The receptors come from a female donor in good health and CMV-seronegative.

V and J are TRBV28 and TRBJ2-1; a weak D match, TRBD1 (6 bases). The CDR3 has 13 residues. Germline-derived CDR1 and CDR2 are MDHEN and SYDVKM. V dropped 7 bases and J dropped 11 bases, with 18 bases sitting between them. Written as DNA, the CDR3 is TGTGCCAGCAAACTAACAGGGAACTATAAGCAGTTCTTC. It yields the protein CASKLTGNYKQFF.

The J gene is TRBJ2-7, the V gene TRBV19; tentatively, D is TRBD2 (5 bases). Germline loops: CDR1 LNHDA, CDR2 SQIVND (reference sequence). The CDR3 has 14 residues. V lost 3 bases, J lost 7 bases, and 16 bases lay in between. The CDR3 nucleotides read TGTGCCAGTAGTATTGAACGAGGGCTGGGGGAGCAGTACTTC. Translation gives CASSIERGLGEQYF.

J is TRBJ2-2 and V is TRBV21-1; the tabulated D call, TRBD2, remains unverified against the DNA. TRBV21-1 corresponds to a pseudogene. The length of the CDR3 is 13 residues. The chain's CDR3 is CATGGENTGELFF. The CDR3 nucleotides are TGTGCCACTGGAGGGGAGAACACCGGGGAGCTGTTTTTT.

This chain connects TRBV6-1 to TRBJ2-7, with D perhaps matching TRBD1 (6 bases). CDR3 size: 14 residues. The germline V gene encodes CDR1 MNHNS and CDR2 SASEGT. V lost 3 bases to trimming and J lost 3 bases, with 12 bases between them. The CDR3 spells CASSDWGHYYEQYF. The CDR3 nucleotides read TGTGCCAGCAGTGACTGGGGACACTACTACGAGCAGTACTTC.

The gene calls are TRBV19 and TRBJ1-5; D might be TRBD1 (6 bases). This CDR3 spans 16 amino acids. Per germline, CDR1 LNHDA and CDR2 SQIVND (reference sequence). Between the trimmed V and J ends, which lost 4 bases and 3 bases, there was a span of 16 bases. CDR3 region: CASSTIGGADNQPQHF. CDR3 DNA: TGTGCCAGTAGTACAATTGGGGGCGCAGACAATCAGCCCCAGCATTTT.

The chain carries TRBV18 and TRBJ2-1, with 11 positions matching TRBD2. Losses at the gene ends were 6 bases for V and 8 bases for J; bases not matched to a gene: 9. This CDR3 has 15 amino acids. CDR1 KGHSH and CDR2 LQKENI come from the germline V gene. CDR3 protein: CASSPTSGSSYEQFF. The DNA of the CDR3 is TGTGCCAGCTCGCCCACTAGCGGGAGTTCCTATGAGCAGTTCTTC.